The T cell receptor (beta chain) described here comes from a study of T cell responses to AZD1222 COVID-19 vaccine. CDR3 length equals 15 residues. Trimming removed 5 bases from V and 3 bases from J, with 15 bases in between. Germline V CDR1 and CDR2: LGHDT, YNNKEL (reference sequence). The repertoire was sequenced with immunoSEQ multiplex PCR; TCRdb's copy has only in-frame clones and lacks some. The sample gives about 120,000 clones, more than 70% of which show up once; approximately 15% is in the top ten. This clone is judged large. The gene calls are TRBV3-1 (or the pseudogene TRBV3-2) and TRBJ2-3, with D possibly matching TRBD2 (7 bases). The sample consisted of peripheral blood, taken 28 days after the second AZD1222 dose. This clonotype originated in an adult who received the AZD1222 COVID-19 vaccine. The CDR3 sequence: CASSGGAGETDTQYF. In DNA, the CDR3 is TGTGCCAGCAGCGGGGGGGCCGGTGAAACAGATACGCAGTATTTT.